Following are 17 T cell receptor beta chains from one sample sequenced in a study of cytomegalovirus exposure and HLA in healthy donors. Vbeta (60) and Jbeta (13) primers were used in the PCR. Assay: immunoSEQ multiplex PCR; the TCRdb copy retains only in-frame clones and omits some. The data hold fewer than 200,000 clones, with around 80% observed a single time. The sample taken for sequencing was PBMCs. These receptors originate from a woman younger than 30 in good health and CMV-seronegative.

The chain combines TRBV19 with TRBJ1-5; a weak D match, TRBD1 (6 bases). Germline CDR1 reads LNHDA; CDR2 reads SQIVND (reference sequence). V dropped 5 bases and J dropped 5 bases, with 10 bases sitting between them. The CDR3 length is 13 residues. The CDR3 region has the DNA TGTGCCAGTAGTGGACAGCCATATCAGCCCCAGCATTTT. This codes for CASSGQPYQPQHF.

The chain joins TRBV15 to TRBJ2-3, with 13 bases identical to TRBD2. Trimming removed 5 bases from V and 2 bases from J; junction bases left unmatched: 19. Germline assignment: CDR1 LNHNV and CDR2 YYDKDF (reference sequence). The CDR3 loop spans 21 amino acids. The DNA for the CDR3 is TGTGCCACCAGCCAACAAGGGACTAGCGGGGACCGGATCCTATACACAGATACGCAGTATTTT. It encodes CATSQQGTSGDRILYTDTQYF.

The CDR3 DNA follows: TGTGCCAGCACCCAAACGGCTAGCGGTTACACAGATACGCAGTATTTT. Translation gives CASTQTASGYTDTQYF. This rearrangement joins TRBV7-9 to TRBJ2-3; 7 bases are a match to TRBD2. Per germline, CDR1 SEHNR and CDR2 FQNEAQ (reference sequence). The V gene end was trimmed by 7 bases and the J gene end by 2 bases; junction bases not matched to a gene: 12. CDR3 length: 16 amino acids.

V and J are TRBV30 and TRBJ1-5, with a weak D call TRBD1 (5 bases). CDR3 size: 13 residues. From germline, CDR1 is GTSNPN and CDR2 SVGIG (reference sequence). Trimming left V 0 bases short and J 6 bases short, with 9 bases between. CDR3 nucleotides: TGTGCCTGGAGTGTAGGGAGGGGTCAGCCCCAGCATTTT. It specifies CAWSVGRGQPQHF.

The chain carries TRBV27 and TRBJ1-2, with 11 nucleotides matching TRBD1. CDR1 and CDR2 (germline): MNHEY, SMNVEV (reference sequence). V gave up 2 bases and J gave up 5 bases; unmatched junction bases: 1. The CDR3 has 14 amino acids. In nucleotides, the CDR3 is TGTGCCAGCAGTTTAGGGACAGGGGGATATGGCTACACCTTC. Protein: CASSLGTGGYGYTF.

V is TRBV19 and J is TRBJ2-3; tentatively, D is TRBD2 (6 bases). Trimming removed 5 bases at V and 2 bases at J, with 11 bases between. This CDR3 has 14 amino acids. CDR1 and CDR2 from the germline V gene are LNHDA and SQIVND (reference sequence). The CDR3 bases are TGTGCCAGTAGTTGGGAGGACTCCACAGATACGCAGTATTTT. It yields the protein CASSWEDSTDTQYF.

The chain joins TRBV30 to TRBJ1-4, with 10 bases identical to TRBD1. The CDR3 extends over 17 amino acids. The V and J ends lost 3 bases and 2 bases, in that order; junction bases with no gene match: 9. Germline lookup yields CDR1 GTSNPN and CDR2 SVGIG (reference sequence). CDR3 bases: TGTGCCTGGAGCCCGGACAGGGGGTCGTCGACTAATGAAAAACTGTTTTTT. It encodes CAWSPDRGSSTNEKLFF.

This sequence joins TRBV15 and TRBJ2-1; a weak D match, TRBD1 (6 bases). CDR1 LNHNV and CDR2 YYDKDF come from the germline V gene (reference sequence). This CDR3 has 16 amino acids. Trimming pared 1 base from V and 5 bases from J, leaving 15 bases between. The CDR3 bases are TGTGCCACCAGCAGAGGTGGCACAGGGCGGCACAATGAGCAGTTCTTC. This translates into CATSRGGTGRHNEQFF. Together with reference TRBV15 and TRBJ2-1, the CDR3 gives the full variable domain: DAMVIQNPRYQVTQFGKPVTLSCSQTLNHNVMYWYQQKSSQAPKLLFHYYDKDFNNEADTPDNFQSRRPNTSFCFLDIRSPGLGDTAMYLCATSRGGTGRHNEQFFGPGTRLTVL.

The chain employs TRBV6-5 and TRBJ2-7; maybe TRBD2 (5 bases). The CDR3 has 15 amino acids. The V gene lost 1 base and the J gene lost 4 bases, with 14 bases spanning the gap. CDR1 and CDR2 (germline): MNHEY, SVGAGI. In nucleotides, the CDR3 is TGTGCCAGCAGTTACTGGACCCGAAGGAGGTACGAGCAGTACTTC. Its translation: CASSYWTRRRYEQYF.

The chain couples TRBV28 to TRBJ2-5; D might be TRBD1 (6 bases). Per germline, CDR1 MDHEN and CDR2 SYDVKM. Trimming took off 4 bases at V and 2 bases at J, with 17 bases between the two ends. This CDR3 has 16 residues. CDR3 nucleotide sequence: TGTGCCAGCAGTTCACAGGGTATCCGGGTTCAAGAGACCCAGTACTTC. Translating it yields CASSSQGIRVQETQYF.

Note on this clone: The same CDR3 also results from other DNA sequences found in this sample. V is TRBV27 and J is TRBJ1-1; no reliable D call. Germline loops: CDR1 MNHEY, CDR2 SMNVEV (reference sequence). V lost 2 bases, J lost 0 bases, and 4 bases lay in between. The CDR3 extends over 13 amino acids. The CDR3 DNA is TGTGCCAGCAGTTTACGTCTGAACACTGAAGCTTTCTTT. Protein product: CASSLRLNTEAFF.

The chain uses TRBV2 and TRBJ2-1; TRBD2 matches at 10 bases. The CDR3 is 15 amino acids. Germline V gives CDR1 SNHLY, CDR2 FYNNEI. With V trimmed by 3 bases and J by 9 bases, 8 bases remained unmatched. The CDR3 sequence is CASSEEREGPGEQFF. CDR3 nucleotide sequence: TGTGCCAGCAGTGAGGAGCGGGAGGGCCCCGGTGAGCAGTTCTTC.

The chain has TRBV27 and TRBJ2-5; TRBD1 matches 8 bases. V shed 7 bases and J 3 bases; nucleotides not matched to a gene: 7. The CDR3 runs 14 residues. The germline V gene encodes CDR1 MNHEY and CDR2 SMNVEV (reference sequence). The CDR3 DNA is TGTGCCAGCACCCAGGGGGCAGGGGAAGAGACCCAGTACTTC. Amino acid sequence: CASTQGAGEETQYF.

This CDR3 is CASSLRGRAYEQYV. CDR3 DNA: TGTGCCAGCAGTTTACGGGGTAGGGCCTACGAGCAGTACGTC. V gene TRBV27 combines with J gene TRBJ2-7, with D possibly matching TRBD2 (5 bases). V lost 2 bases, J lost 2 bases, and 10 bases lay in between. The germline CDR1 and CDR2 sequences are MNHEY and SMNVEV (reference sequence). The CDR3 spans 14 residues.

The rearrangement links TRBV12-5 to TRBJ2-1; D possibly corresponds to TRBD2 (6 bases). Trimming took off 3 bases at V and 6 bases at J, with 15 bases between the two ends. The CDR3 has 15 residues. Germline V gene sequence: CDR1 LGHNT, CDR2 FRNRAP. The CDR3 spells CASGFFHGGVNEQFF. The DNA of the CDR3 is TGTGCTAGTGGTTTTTTTCATGGCGGGGTCAATGAGCAGTTCTTC.

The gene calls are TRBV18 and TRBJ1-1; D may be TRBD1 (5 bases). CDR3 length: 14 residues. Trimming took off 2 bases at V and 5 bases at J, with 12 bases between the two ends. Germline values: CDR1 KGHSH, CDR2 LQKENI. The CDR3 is CASSPGQGRTEAFF. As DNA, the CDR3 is TGTGCCAGCTCACCAGGGCAGGGTAGGACTGAAGCTTTCTTT.

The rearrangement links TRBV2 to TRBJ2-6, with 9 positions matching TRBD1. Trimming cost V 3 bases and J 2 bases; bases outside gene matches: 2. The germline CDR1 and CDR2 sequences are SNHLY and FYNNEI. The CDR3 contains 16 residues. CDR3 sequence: CASSDRTGAGANVLTF. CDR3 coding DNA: TGTGCCAGCAGTGATAGGACAGGGGCTGGGGCCAACGTCCTGACTTTC.